This TCR beta chain was obtained from a study of neoadjuvant nivolumab and ipilimumab in lung cancer (dated by TCRdb to 2020 to 2022). About the investigation overall: Intravenous nivolumab was dosed at 3 mg/kg on days 1, 15 and 29, and in the combination arm ipilimumab 1 mg/kg was added on day 1 only. The major pathologic response (MPR) rate in the intention-to-treat population in each study arm was designated as the primary trial endpoint. Of the roughly 45 patients with operable NSCLC treated in the trial, 23 were randomized to nivolumab monotherapy and 21 to nivolumab plus ipilimumab. The study compared TCR repertoires in pretherapy (baseline) peripheral blood with TCR repertoires in tumors resected at surgery after neoadjuvant immune checkpoint blockade. Matched pretherapy and resected tumor pairs were analyzed from seven patients, of whom four had been treated with nivolumab and three with nivolumab plus ipilimumab. Overall study outcomes, separate from this receptor: Greater TCR richness and clonality were observed in resected tumors than in tumor-adjacent uninvolved lung, and increases were observed in more dual-therapy-treated tumors. TCR sequencing was performed in a small number of samples. No significant correlation was found between TCR clonality and pathologic tumor regression, and only a single major-pathologic-response sample was available for the analysis of TCR clonality versus pathologic tumor regression. Tumor T-cell richness and clonality rose from pretherapy to surgery in three of three dual-therapy tumors but in only two of four nivolumab-treated tumors. A positive correlation was observed between pretherapy blood TCR richness and richness in tumors resected after neoadjuvant therapy (Spearman R of about 0.8).

Library construction relied on the immunoSEQ multiplex PCR assay. The paper's data handling went like this. Repertoires were summarized by richness and clonality, and significantly expanded and contracted clones were identified between pre- and post-therapy samples. TCRdb provides this immuneACCESS table in a form limited to in-frame rearrangements. Some clones are lacking; in checked studies, under half of them reflect an unresolved V gene, and why the rest are absent is not known. V and J calls and clone size are as listed in that table; D and trimming were resolved from the DNA. The sample includes about 28,000 clones, with more than 80% observed a single time. Over 4.5% of the sample lies in the top ten. The time point label corresponds to: at surgical resection after neoadjuvant nivolumab +/- ipilimumab. The samples were taken from NEOSTAR, a phase 2 randomized trial in operable NSCLC that tested neoadjuvant nivolumab or nivolumab plus ipilimumab, followed by surgery.

CDR1 and CDR2, looked up from the germline V gene (reference sequence), are LNHDA and SQIVND. The CDR3 spans 14 residues, from the cysteine through the phenylalanine. Here the CDR3 DNA is all that survives: 42 bases in frame from base 1. V loses 2 bases, J loses 6 bases, and the germline ends lie 11 bases apart. Regarding this clone: Its antigen is currently not known. It has no much larger one-base neighbor in the sample; base qualities were not kept.

Material: tumor tissue, obtained after neoadjuvant nivolumab, alone or with ipilimumab, at or shortly before surgery. This chain joins TRBV19 to TRBJ1-5; a weak D assignment points to TRBD1 (5 bases agree). This receptor was taken from an adult with non-small cell lung cancer. The CDR3 sequence is CASSIIGEAQPQHF. The DNA sequence is TGTGCCAGTAGTATAATAGGGGAAGCTCAGCCCCAGCATTTT.